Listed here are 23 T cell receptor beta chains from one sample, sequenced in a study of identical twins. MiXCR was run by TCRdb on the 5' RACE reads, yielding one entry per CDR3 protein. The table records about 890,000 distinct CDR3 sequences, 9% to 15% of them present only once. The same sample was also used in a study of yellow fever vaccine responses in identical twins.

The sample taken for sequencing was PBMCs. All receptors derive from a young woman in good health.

The CDR3 bases are TGTGCCAGCAGCCCAGTAGGGGGATTCGGAGATACGCAGTATTTT. It specifies CASSPVGGFGDTQYF. J is TRBJ2-3 and V is TRBV7-3, with a weak D call TRBD1 (6 bases). The ends were cut back, 5 bases at V and 5 bases at J, with 17 bases in the middle. Germline loops: CDR1 SGHTA, CDR2 FQGTGA. The CDR3 totals 15 residues.

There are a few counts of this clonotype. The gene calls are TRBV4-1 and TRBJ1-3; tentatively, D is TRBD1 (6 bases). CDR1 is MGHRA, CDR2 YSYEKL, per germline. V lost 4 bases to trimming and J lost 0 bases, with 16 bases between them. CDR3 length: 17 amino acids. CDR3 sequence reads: CASSPLPGEPSGNTIYF. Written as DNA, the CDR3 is TGCGCCAGCAGCCCGCTGCCAGGGGAGCCCTCTGGAAACACCATATATTTT.

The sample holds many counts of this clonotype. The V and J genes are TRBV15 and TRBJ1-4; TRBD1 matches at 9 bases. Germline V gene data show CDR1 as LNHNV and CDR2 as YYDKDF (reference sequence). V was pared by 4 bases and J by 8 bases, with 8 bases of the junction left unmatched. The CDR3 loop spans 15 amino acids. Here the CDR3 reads CATSKHGTGREKLFF. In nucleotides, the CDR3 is TGTGCCACCAGCAAGCACGGGACAGGGAGGGAAAAACTGTTTTTT.

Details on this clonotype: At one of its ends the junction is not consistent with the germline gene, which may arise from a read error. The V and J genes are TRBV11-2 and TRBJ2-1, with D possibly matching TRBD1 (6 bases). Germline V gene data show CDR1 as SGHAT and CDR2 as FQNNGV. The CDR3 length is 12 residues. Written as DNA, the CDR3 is TGTGCCAGCAGCCCTCCACAGGGTAGGCCTTACTTC. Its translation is CASSPPQGRPYF.

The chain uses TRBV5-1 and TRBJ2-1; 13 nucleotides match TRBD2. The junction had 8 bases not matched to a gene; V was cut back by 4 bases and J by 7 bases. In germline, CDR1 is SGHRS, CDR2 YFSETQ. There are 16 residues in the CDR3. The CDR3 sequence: CASSTGLAGVGNEQFF. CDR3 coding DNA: TGCGCCAGCAGCACCGGACTAGCGGGGGTCGGGAATGAGCAGTTCTTC.

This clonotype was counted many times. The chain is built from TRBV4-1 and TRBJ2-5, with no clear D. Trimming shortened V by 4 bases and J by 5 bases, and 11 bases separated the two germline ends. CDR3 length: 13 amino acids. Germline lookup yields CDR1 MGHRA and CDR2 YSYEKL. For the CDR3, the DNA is TGCGCCAGCAGCCGAGTACATGGGGAGACCCAGTACTTC. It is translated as CASSRVHGETQYF.

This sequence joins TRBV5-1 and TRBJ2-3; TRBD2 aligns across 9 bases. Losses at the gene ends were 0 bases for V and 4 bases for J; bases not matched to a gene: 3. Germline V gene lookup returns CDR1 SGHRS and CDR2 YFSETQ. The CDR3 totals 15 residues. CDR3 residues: CASSLALAGPDTQYF. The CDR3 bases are TGCGCCAGCAGCTTGGCGCTAGCGGGACCAGATACGCAGTATTTT. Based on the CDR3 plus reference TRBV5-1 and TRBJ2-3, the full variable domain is KAGVTQTPRYLIKTRGQQVTLSCSPISGHRSVSWYQQTPGQGLQFLFEYFSETQRNKGNFPGRFSGRQFSNSRSEMNVSTLELGDSALYLCASSLALAGPDTQYFGPGTRLTVL.

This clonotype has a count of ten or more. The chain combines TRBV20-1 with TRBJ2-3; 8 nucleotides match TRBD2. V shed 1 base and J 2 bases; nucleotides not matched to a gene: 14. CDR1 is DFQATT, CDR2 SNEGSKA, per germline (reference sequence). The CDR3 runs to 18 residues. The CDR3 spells CSARVVTSGGVYTDTQYF. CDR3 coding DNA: TGCAGTGCTAGAGTGGTAACTAGCGGAGGGGTTTACACAGATACGCAGTATTTT.

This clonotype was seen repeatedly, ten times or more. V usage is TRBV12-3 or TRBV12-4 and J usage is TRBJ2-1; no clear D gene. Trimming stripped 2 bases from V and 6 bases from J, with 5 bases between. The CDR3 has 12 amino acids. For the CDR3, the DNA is TGTGCCAGCAGTTTACGGGCCAATGAGCAGTTCTTC. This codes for CASSLRANEQFF.

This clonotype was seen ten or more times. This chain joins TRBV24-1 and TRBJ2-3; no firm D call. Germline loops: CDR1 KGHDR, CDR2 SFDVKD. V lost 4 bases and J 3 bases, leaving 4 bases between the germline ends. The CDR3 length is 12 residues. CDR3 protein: CATSEGTDTQYF. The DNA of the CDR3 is TGTGCCACCAGTGAAGGGACAGATACGCAGTATTTT.

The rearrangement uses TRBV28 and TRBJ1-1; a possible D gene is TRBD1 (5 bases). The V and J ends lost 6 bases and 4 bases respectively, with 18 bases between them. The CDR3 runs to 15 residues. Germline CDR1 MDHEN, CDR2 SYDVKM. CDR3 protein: CASSHLEGWGTEAFF. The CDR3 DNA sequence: TGTGCCAGCAGCCACCTCGAGGGGTGGGGCACTGAAGCTTTCTTT. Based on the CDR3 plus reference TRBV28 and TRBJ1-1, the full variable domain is DVKVTQSSRYLVKRTGEKVFLECVQDMDHENMFWYRQDPGLGLRLIYFSYDVKMKEKGDIPEGYSVSREKKERFSLILESASTNQTSMYLCASSHLEGWGTEAFFGQGTRLTVV.

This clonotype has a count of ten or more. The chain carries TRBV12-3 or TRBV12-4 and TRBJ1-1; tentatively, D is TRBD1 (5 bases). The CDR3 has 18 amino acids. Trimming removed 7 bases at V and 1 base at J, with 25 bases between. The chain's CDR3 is CASTPRRGGLVPNTEAFF. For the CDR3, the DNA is TGTGCCAGCACCCCCCGAAGGGGAGGGTTGGTCCCGAACACTGAAGCTTTCTTT.

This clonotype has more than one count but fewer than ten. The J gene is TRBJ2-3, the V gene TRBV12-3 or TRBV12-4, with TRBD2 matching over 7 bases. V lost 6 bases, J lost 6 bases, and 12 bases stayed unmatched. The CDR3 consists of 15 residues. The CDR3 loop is CASRQSGTHGDTQYF. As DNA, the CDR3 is TGTGCCAGCAGACAAAGCGGGACCCACGGGGATACGCAGTATTTT.

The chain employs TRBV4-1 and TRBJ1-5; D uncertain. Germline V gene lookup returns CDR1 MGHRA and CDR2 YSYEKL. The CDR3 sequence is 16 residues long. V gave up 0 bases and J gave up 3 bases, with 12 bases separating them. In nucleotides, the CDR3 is TGCGCCAGCAGCCAAGATGGTGTCAGTCTCAATCAGCCCCAGCATTTT. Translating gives CASSQDGVSLNQPQHF.

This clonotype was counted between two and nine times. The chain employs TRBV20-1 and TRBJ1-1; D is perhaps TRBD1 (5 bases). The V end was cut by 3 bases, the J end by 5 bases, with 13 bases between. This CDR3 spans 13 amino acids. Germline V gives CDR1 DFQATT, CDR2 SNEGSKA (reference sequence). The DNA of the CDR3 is TGCAGTGCTAGTCGGGGCGGAGGAACTGAAGCTTTCTTT. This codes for CSASRGGGTEAFF.

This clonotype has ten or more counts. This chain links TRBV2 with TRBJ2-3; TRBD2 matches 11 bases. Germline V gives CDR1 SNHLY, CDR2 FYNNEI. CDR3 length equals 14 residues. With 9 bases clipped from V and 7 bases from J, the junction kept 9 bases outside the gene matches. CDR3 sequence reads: CASSSSGRTHTQYF. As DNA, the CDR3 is TGTGCCAGTTCCTCTAGCGGGAGGACCCATACGCAGTATTTT.

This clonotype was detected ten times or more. The CDR3 DNA is TGTGCCAGCAGTTTTGGACGGCAGAATTCACCCCTCCACTTT. It is translated as CASSFGRQNSPLHF. The chain links TRBV6-5 to TRBJ1-6; D is unresolved. CDR1 and CDR2 from the germline V gene are MNHEY and SVGAGI. The CDR3 is made up of 14 amino acids. Trimming took off 4 bases at V and 7 bases at J, with 11 bases between the two ends.

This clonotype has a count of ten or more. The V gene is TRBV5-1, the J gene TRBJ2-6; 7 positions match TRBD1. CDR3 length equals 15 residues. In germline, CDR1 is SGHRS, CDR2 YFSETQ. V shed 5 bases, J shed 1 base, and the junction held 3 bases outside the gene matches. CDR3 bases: TGCGCCAGCAGTCTGGGACAGTCTGGGGCCAACGTCCTGACTTTC. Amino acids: CASSLGQSGANVLTF. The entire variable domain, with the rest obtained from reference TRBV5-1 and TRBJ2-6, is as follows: KAGVTQTPRYLIKTRGQQVTLSCSPISGHRSVSWYQQTPGQGLQFLFEYFSETQRNKGNFPGRFSGRQFSNSRSEMNVSTLELGDSALYLCASSLGQSGANVLTFGAGSRLTVL.

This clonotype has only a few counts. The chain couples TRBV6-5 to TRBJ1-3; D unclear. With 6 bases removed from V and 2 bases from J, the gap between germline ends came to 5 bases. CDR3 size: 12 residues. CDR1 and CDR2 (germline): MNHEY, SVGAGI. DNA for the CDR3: TGTGCCAGCAGAAGGCCTGGAAACACCATATATTTT. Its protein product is CASRRPGNTIYF.

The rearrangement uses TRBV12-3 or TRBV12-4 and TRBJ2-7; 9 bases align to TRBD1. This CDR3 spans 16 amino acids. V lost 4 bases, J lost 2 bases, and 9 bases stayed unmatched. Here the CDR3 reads CASSWNTGGKAYEQYF. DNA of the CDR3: TGTGCCAGCAGTTGGAATACAGGGGGCAAAGCCTACGAGCAGTACTTC.

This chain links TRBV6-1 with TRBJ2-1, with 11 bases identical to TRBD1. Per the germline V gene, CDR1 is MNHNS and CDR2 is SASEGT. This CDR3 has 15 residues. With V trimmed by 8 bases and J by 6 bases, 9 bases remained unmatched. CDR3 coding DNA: TGTGCCAGCCAATCGACCGGGACAGGGGGCAATGAGCAGTTCTTC. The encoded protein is CASQSTGTGGNEQFF.

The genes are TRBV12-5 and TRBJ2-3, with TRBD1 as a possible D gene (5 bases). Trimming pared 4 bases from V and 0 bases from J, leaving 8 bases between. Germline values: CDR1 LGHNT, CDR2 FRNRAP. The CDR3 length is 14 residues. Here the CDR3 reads CASGSTASTDTQYF. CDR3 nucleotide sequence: TGTGCTAGTGGTTCGACAGCTAGCACAGATACGCAGTATTTT.

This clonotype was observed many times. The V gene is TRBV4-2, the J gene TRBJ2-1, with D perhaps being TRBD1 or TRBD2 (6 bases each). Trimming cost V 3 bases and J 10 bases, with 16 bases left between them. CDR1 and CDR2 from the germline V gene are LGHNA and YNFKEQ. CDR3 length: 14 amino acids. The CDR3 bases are TGTGCCAGCAGCCAGACCTCTGGGGGGCACGAGCAGTTCTTC. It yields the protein CASSQTSGGHEQFF.